There are many counts of the clone carrying this T cell receptor (beta chain). Its antigen is unknown. From RNA transcripts, TCR beta CDR3 regions were amplified. HTBI primers drove first-round RT-PCR of the TCR CDR3. TCRdb re-called the multiplex PCR reads through MiXCR, storing one row per CDR3 protein. The sample has around 200,000 distinct CDR3 sequences; 18% are singletons. The sample originates from a study of T cells in Graves' hyperthyroidism and ophthalmopathy. Looking at the study overall: Peripheral blood was taken when the disease was first diagnosed, before any treatment began. Study conclusions and caveats: A model of 13 V-J pairs discriminated ophthalmopathy from stable hyperthyroidism.

The V gene's germline CDR1 is MNHEY and CDR2 SVGEGT. V dropped 4 bases and J dropped 9 bases, with 10 bases sitting between them. The CDR3 consists of 13 residues. Newly diagnosed patients aged 18 to 65 had hyperthyroidism of under 2 months' duration. Those patients with uncontrolled infection, other autoimmune disease, pregnancy or lactation were excluded. J is TRBJ1-6 and V is TRBV6-2 or TRBV6-3; D is uncertain. Sequencing was performed on blood. The source of this sequence is a man aged 35 to 55 with Graves' hyperthyroidism. DNA for the CDR3: TGTGCCAGCAGTTTTTCTAGTGCTTCACCCCTCCACTTT. Protein: CASSFSSASPLHF.